This T cell receptor beta chain was obtained from a study of cytomegalovirus exposure and HLA in healthy donors. The overall study: The roughly 120 million unique TCR beta sequences, from roughly 180 million T cells, were found by an earlier analysis.

PCR was performed using 60 Vbeta and 13 Jbeta primers. Some clones are missing from TCRdb's copy, which holds only in-frame ones; the method was immunoSEQ multiplex PCR. The sample records 150,000 to 200,000 clones, about four fifths being singletons. This TCR came from a woman in her twenties or thirties in good health and CMV-seropositive. The sequenced sample was PBMCs.

The CDR3 coding sequence is TGTGCCAGCAGCTTGTTTCTCGACAAAACCTCTGGAAACACCATATATTTT. It specifies CASSLFLDKTSGNTIYF. V and J are TRBV7-6 and TRBJ1-3; no reliable D call. V lost 3 bases and J 0 bases, leaving 15 bases between the germline ends. CDR3 length equals 17 residues. CDR1 is SGHVS, CDR2 FNYEAQ, per germline.